The 12 T cell receptor beta chains in this list originate from one sample, sequenced in a study of T cells after yellow fever vaccination. Each CDR3 protein is one row after TCRdb ran MiXCR on the 5' RACE reads. The sample has some 250,000 distinct CDR3 sequences, about 3.9% seen once. Source: PBMCs, taken 15 days after the yellow fever booster vaccination. These receptors all stem from a young man who received the YFV17D yellow fever vaccine.

There are many counts of this clonotype. The chain combines TRBV20-1 with TRBJ2-7, with D perhaps given as TRBD1 or TRBD2 (7 bases each). Trimming removed 3 bases from V and 3 bases from J, with 18 bases in between. Germline V gene sequence: CDR1 DFQATT, CDR2 SNEGSKA (reference sequence). The CDR3 consists of 15 residues. The CDR3 here is CSASRGGGGDYEQYF. The CDR3 DNA reads as TGCAGTGCTAGTCGAGGGGGCGGGGGAGACTACGAGCAGTACTTC.

This clonotype showed up many times. J is TRBJ2-5 and V is TRBV12-3 or TRBV12-4, with D perhaps matching TRBD1 (5 bases). Deletions cut 6 bases from V and 5 bases from J, with 13 bases between. The CDR3 loop spans 13 amino acids. The CDR3 loop reads CASSQGNGETQYF. In DNA form, the CDR3 reads TGTGCCAGCAGCCAGGGTAACGGGGAGACCCAGTACTTC.

This clonotype came up many times. V gene TRBV20-1 combines with J gene TRBJ1-1; D not resolved. Germline CDR1 reads DFQATT; CDR2 reads SNEGSKA (reference sequence). The ends were cut back, 5 bases at V and 3 bases at J, with 13 bases in the middle. The CDR3 extends over 13 amino acids. In DNA form, the CDR3 reads TGCAGTGCTTTCTCAGGCGGGGACACTGAAGCTTTCTTT. Protein: CSAFSGGDTEAFF.

The sample holds many counts of this clonotype. The chain combines TRBV7-2 with TRBJ1-2; weak D call: TRBD1 (5 bases). The CDR3 spans 12 residues. The germline V gene has CDR1 SGHTA and CDR2 FQGNSA. Deletions cut 8 bases from V and 4 bases from J, with 11 bases between. DNA of the CDR3: TGTGCCAGCGCCAGGGTCGGCTATGGCTACACCTTC. Amino acids: CASARVGYGYTF.

In its sample, this clonotype was seen many times. J is TRBJ1-1 and V is TRBV30; weak D call: TRBD1 (5 bases). Per the germline V gene, CDR1 is GTSNPN and CDR2 is SVGIG (reference sequence). The CDR3 contains 14 residues. With 8 bases removed from V and 0 bases from J, the gap between germline ends came to 16 bases. For the CDR3, the DNA is TGTGCCGGGGGGGTGACGGCCATGAACACTGAAGCTTTCTTT. This encodes CAGGVTAMNTEAFF.

This clonotype has at least ten counts. The chain recombines TRBV7-8 with TRBJ1-2, with D perhaps TRBD1 (5 bases). V gave up 8 bases and J gave up 5 bases, with 15 bases separating them. The germline V gene has CDR1 SGHVS and CDR2 FQNEAQ. This CDR3 spans 13 amino acids. The CDR3 loop is CASGRGLWYGYTF. CDR3 DNA sequence: TGTGCCAGCGGGCGGGGGTTGTGGTATGGCTACACCTTC.

There are many counts of this clonotype. The rearrangement links TRBV7-2 to TRBJ2-7; weak D call: TRBD2 (5 bases). In germline, CDR1 is SGHTA, CDR2 FQGNSA. The CDR3 covers 16 residues. V was clipped by 3 bases and J by 4 bases, with 19 bases between them. The CDR3 spells CASSLFPGSGLYEQYF. The CDR3 nucleotides read TGTGCCAGCAGCTTGTTCCCGGGATCCGGACTTTACGAGCAGTACTTC.

This clonotype was observed at least ten times. V gene TRBV7-2 combines with J gene TRBJ2-3; D could derive from TRBD1 or TRBD2 (5 bases each). This CDR3 contains 17 residues. Per germline, CDR1 SGHTA and CDR2 FQGNSA. Between the trimmed V and J ends, which lost 2 bases and 4 bases, there was a span of 19 bases. The CDR3 DNA reads TGTGCCAGCAGCTTAAGGGCGTTAGACCGGGGCGCAGATACGCAGTATTTT. Translation gives CASSLRALDRGADTQYF.

This clonotype has ten or more counts. The chain links TRBV12-3 or TRBV12-4 to TRBJ1-2; the match to TRBD1 covers 7 bases. This CDR3 is built from 14 residues. V lost 6 bases and J lost 4; bases outside the gene matches: 8. The DNA of the CDR3 is TGTGCCAGCAGACGACAGGGAGGACTCTATGGCTACACCTTC. Protein product: CASRRQGGLYGYTF.

This clonotype was picked up many times. CDR3 amino acids: CASSLSRREQYF. As DNA, the CDR3 is TGTGCCAGCAGCTTATCGCGGCGTGAGCAGTACTTC. This chain connects TRBV7-9 to TRBJ2-7; D is uncertain. V was trimmed by 2 bases and J by 7 bases, leaving 9 bases between them. The CDR3 is 12 residues long. From germline, CDR1 is SEHNR and CDR2 FQNEAQ (reference sequence).

This clonotype was seen at least ten times. The V gene is TRBV20-1, the J gene TRBJ1-6; 7 bases map to TRBD1. J lost 8 bases, V lost 0 bases, and 4 bases had no gene match. Germline V gives CDR1 DFQATT, CDR2 SNEGSKA (reference sequence). This CDR3 spans 14 amino acids. CDR3: CSAREYRGYSPLHF. The CDR3 nucleotides read TGCAGTGCTAGAGAATACAGGGGTTATTCACCCCTCCACTTT.

This clonotype showed up just a few times. This CDR3 is CASSIDGGATDTQYF. The CDR3 region has the DNA TGTGCCAGTAGTATAGATGGGGGCGCCACAGATACGCAGTATTTT. The chain is built from TRBV19 and TRBJ2-3; D perhaps matches TRBD1 (6 bases). The CDR3 has 15 residues. V lost 0 bases to trimming and J lost 2 bases, with 9 bases between them. From germline, CDR1 is LNHDA and CDR2 SQIVND (reference sequence).